The rows below give T cell receptor beta chains drawn from one sample of a study of blood T cell repertoires in COVID-19. Assay: immunoSEQ multiplex PCR; the TCRdb copy retains only in-frame clones and omits some. The table records fewer than 350,000 clones, around 86% of them present only once. The sequenced material came from PBMCs or T cells enriched from blood (not recorded which). The receptors here all came from a man in his 60s who had recovered from COVID-19. Each CDR3 is given without its conserved first and last residue. Each record gives: J gene, V gene, CDR3 protein.

J: TRBJ1-1
V: TRBV5-1
CDR3: ASSLSITSENTEAF

J: TRBJ2-7
V: TRBV11-2
CDR3: ASSLVVRGYEQY

J: TRBJ1-4
V: TRBV5-1
CDR3: ASSLAQGRNEKLF

J: TRBJ1-1
V: TRBV6-6
CDR3: ASSWAREPAF

J: TRBJ2-1
V: TRBV2
CDR3: ASRVGLAGGSEQF

J: TRBJ1-1
V: TRBV5-1
CDR3: ASSLALGQGLNTEAF

J: TRBJ1-3
V: TRBV6-1
CDR3: ASSEYVTVIGNTIY

J: TRBJ2-3
V: TRBV29-1
CDR3: SVDPGGDTQY

J: TRBJ1-5
V: TRBV10-3
CDR3: AISESAGPQH

J: TRBJ1-1
V: TRBV6-5
CDR3: ASSYSMGGPRGQAF

J: TRBJ1-1
V: TRBV19
CDR3: ASSSVTGGRYTEAF

J: TRBJ2-7
V: TRBV5-1
CDR3: ASSRTSGMDHEQY

J: TRBJ1-3
V: TRBV6-5
CDR3: ASSYSLKGDTIY

J: TRBJ1-2
V: TRBV29-1
CDR3: SVLGQGSRFDYGYT

J: TRBJ2-7
V: TRBV15
CDR3: ATSGDRGLNEQY

J: TRBJ2-2
V: TRBV18
CDR3: ASSPPGLAAGTGELF

J: TRBJ1-2
V: TRBV18
CDR3: ASSLTGAEYGYT

J: TRBJ2-5
V: TRBV18
CDR3: ASSPRRGGGNQETQY

J: TRBJ1-2
V: TRBV2
CDR3: ASSPGQGWGYGYT

J: TRBJ2-3
V: TRBV3-1/TRBV3-2
CDR3: ASSPYSTADTQY

J: TRBJ2-2
V: TRBV7-2
CDR3: ASSPPGLAGGGTGELF

J: TRBJ2-7
V: TRBV3-1/TRBV3-2
CDR3: ASSQGLAGGREQY

J: TRBJ2-7
V: TRBV4-1
CDR3: ASSQEQGAKNEQY

J: TRBJ2-5
V: TRBV6-2/TRBV6-3
CDR3: ASSQLAGATETQY

J: TRBJ2-7
V: TRBV2
CDR3: ARGLAGATY

J: TRBJ2-3
V: TRBV28
CDR3: ASGESTDTQY

J: TRBJ1-1
V: TRBV5-1
CDR3: ASSLGTAYNTEAF

J: TRBJ2-5
V: TRBV24-1
CDR3: ATSLAGVETQY

J: TRBJ2-5
V: TRBV19
CDR3: ASSIGTSGSLGETQY

J: TRBJ2-1
V: TRBV5-1
CDR3: ASSYGGPYNEQF

J: TRBJ1-2
V: TRBV6-5
CDR3: ASSYDRGLQGYT

J: TRBJ2-2
V: TRBV18
CDR3: ASSPRGQGTTGELF

J: TRBJ2-1
V: TRBV2
CDR3: ASSGTGSSYNEQF

J: TRBJ1-4
V: TRBV7-9
CDR3: ASSETGREKLF

J: TRBJ2-5
V: TRBV19
CDR3: ASEDRGRKETQY

J: TRBJ1-1
V: TRBV2
CDR3: ASRDRTGGTEAF

J: TRBJ1-3
V: TRBV9
CDR3: ASSAITGARGNTIY

J: TRBJ2-7
V: TRBV3-1/TRBV3-2
CDR3: ASSRRTGRYEQY

J: TRBJ2-1
V: TRBV2
CDR3: ASRDGTSGVSSYNEQF

J: TRBJ2-3
V: TRBV11-1
CDR3: ASKFSSGNTDTQY

J: TRBJ2-5
V: TRBV6-2/TRBV6-3
CDR3: ASSYGVLAGERETQY

J: TRBJ1-1
V: TRBV5-1
CDR3: ASSLGQPGPEAF

J: TRBJ1-6
V: TRBV25-1
CDR3: ASRDSHNSPLH

J: TRBJ2-1
V: TRBV28
CDR3: ASSSRVEVNEQF

J: TRBJ1-2
V: TRBV5-5
CDR3: ASSLWDRGGGYT

J: TRBJ2-7
V: TRBV19
CDR3: ASKDRGRAHEQY

J: TRBJ2-3
V: TRBV28
CDR3: ASFPRGTGLNTQY

J: TRBJ2-3
V: TRBV5-1
CDR3: ASSSGLAGGTDTQY

J: TRBJ2-7
V: TRBV5-1
CDR3: ASSLGQGVEQY

J: TRBJ1-1
V: TRBV18
CDR3: ASSPGTENTEAF

J: TRBJ1-5
V: TRBV19
CDR3: ASSIVDKGDNQPQH

J: TRBJ2-2
V: TRBV5-4
CDR3: ASSSTGTNTGELF